These 27 T cell receptor beta chains came from one sample sequenced in a study of T cells in Graves' hyperthyroidism and ophthalmopathy. The investigators amplified TCR beta CDR3 regions from RNA transcripts. During a first-round RT-PCR of the TCR CDR3, the HTBI primer set was used. TCRdb re-analysed the multiplex PCR reads in MiXCR, keeping a single row per CDR3 protein. The data contain about 370,000 distinct CDR3 sequences, nearly 15% of them seen just once; the ten biggest clones take up approximately 19%. Sequencing used blood. These receptors originate from a woman aged 60 to 75 with Graves' ophthalmopathy.

This clonotype came up a few times. The rearrangement links TRBV20-1 to TRBJ2-5, with 9 nucleotides matching TRBD2. This CDR3 region has 17 residues. J gave up 5 bases and V 1 base, and 14 bases lay outside the gene matches. Germline V gives CDR1 DFQATT, CDR2 SNEGSKA (reference sequence). The chain's CDR3 is CSARVGASGALLETQYF. CDR3 sequence (DNA): TGCAGTGCTAGAGTAGGGGCTAGCGGGGCCCTTCTTGAGACCCAGTACTTC.

This clonotype showed up many times. The genes are TRBV3-1 and TRBJ1-5; no firm D call. CDR1 LGHDT and CDR2 YNNKEL come from the germline V gene (reference sequence). V was pared by 3 bases and J by 4 bases, with 7 bases between. CDR3 length: 13 amino acids. In DNA form, the CDR3 reads TGTGCCAGCAGCCATACCGAGAATCAGCCCCAGCATTTT. It encodes CASSHTENQPQHF.

The chain recombines TRBV20-1 with TRBJ2-3; D is unclear. Trimming removed 8 bases at V and 5 bases at J, with 23 bases between. The V gene's germline CDR1 is DFQATT and CDR2 SNEGSKA (reference sequence). The CDR3 covers 15 residues. CDR3 sequence: CSTYTNSLGGDTQYF. CDR3 in DNA: TGCAGTACCTACACCAACTCTCTGGGTGGAGATACGCAGTATTTT.

The chain recombines TRBV6-2 or TRBV6-3 with TRBJ2-4; the match to TRBD1 covers 8 bases. The V and J ends lost 4 bases and 9 bases, in that order; junction bases with no gene match: 8. Germline V lookup: CDR1 MNHEY, CDR2 SVGEGT. This CDR3 comprises 14 residues. This CDR3 is CASSFGQGTFIQYF. The CDR3, as DNA: TGTGCCAGCAGTTTTGGACAGGGAACGTTCATTCAGTACTTC.

This clonotype was detected once. The junction shows a germline mismatch at one end, possibly a read error. V and J are TRBV9 and TRBJ2-5, with 7 bases lining up with TRBD2. The CDR3 runs 15 residues. In germline, CDR1 is SGDLS, CDR2 YYNGEE. CDR3 in DNA: TGCGCCAGCAGCACCCCGGGGAGGGGAGGAGAGACCCAGTACTTC. Amino acid sequence: CASSTPGRGGETQYF. Full variable domain (remainder filled in from reference TRBV9 and TRBJ2-5): DSGVTQTPKHLITATGQRVTLRCSPRSGDLSVYWYQQSLDQGLQFLIQYYNGEERAKGNILERFSAQQFPDLHSELNLSSLELGDSALYFCASSTPGRGGETQYFGPGTRLLVL.

As for this clonotype: This may be a read error, as it is one base from a much larger clone. This chain links TRBV20-1 with TRBJ2-1, with TRBD2 matching 10 bases. Germline V gene data show CDR1 as DFQATT and CDR2 as SNEGSKA (reference sequence). CDR3 length equals 15 residues. The CDR3 region has the DNA TGCGGTGCTAGTAGGCTAGCGGGAGCATACAATGAGCAGTTCTTC. Amino acids: CGASRLAGAYNEQFF.

This clonotype was counted many times. V gene TRBV7-2 combines with J gene TRBJ1-1; TRBD1 matches at 7 bases. Germline V lookup: CDR1 SGHTA, CDR2 FQGNSA. The CDR3 sequence is 15 residues long. Germline trimming cut 2 bases from V and 1 base from J; bases unmatched to any gene: 4. The chain's CDR3 is CASSLMRQGNTEAFF. CDR3 nucleotide sequence: TGTGCCAGCAGCTTAATGAGACAGGGGAACACTGAAGCTTTCTTT.

This clonotype has ten or more counts. In nucleotides, the CDR3 is TGCGCCAGCAGCTTGGGGCAGGGACCACAGGGTAATGAGCAGTTCTTC. Amino acid sequence: CASSLGQGPQGNEQFF. The chain recombines TRBV5-1 with TRBJ2-1; weak D call: TRBD1 (6 bases). The ends were cut back, 0 bases at V and 7 bases at J, with 17 bases in the middle. Germline loops: CDR1 SGHRS, CDR2 YFSETQ. CDR3 size: 16 residues.

This clonotype has a count of ten or more. The rearrangement joins TRBV11-2 to TRBJ2-1, with no clear D. V dropped 5 bases and J dropped 10 bases, with 12 bases sitting between them. CDR1 is SGHAT and CDR2 is FQNNGV in the germline V gene. The CDR3 has 12 residues. CDR3 in DNA: TGTGCCAGCAGCGACATCAGCTGGGAGCAGTTCTTC. Residues: CASSDISWEQFF.

At least ten counts were recorded for this clonotype. The chain's CDR3 is CASSLLRLGTGDEQFF. CDR3 bases: TGTGCCAGCAGTTTATTGAGATTGGGGACGGGTGATGAGCAGTTCTTC. The chain couples TRBV12-3 or TRBV12-4 to TRBJ2-1; either TRBD1 or TRBD2 may supply D (5 bases each). V shed 2 bases and J shed 8 bases, with 19 bases lying between them. This CDR3 is built from 16 residues.

There are a few counts of this clonotype. The V and J genes are TRBV19 and TRBJ2-1, with TRBD1 matching over 10 bases. The CDR3 is 15 residues long. V lost 6 bases to trimming and J lost 4 bases; unmatched junction nucleotides: 6. The germline V gene has CDR1 LNHDA and CDR2 SQIVND (reference sequence). CDR3 in amino acids: CASRKGGQGYNEQFF. In nucleotides, the CDR3 is TGTGCCAGTAGAAAGGGGGGACAGGGGTACAATGAGCAGTTCTTC.

This chain uses TRBV27 with TRBJ1-1, with TRBD1 as a possible D gene (6 bases). This CDR3 comprises 14 residues. V gave up 3 bases and J gave up 1 base, with 9 bases separating them. Germline V gene lookup returns CDR1 MNHEY and CDR2 SMNVEV (reference sequence). The CDR3 DNA is TGTGCCAGCAGTTTCGACAGGAAGAACACTGAAGCTTTCTTT. It translates to CASSFDRKNTEAFF.

This chain joins TRBV5-5 and TRBJ2-1; D call uncertain. The V end was cut by 0 bases, the J end by 3 bases, with 10 bases between. The CDR3 spans 15 residues. Germline assignment: CDR1 SGHKS and CDR2 YYEKEE (reference sequence). Written as DNA, the CDR3 is TGTGCCAGCAGCTTGGTCGATTTGGGCTACAATGAGCAGTTCTTC. Encoded protein: CASSLVDLGYNEQFF.

The sample holds a few counts of this clonotype. The chain recombines TRBV27 with TRBJ1-1, with D perhaps matching TRBD1 (6 bases). Germline V gene lookup returns CDR1 MNHEY and CDR2 SMNVEV (reference sequence). V was cut by 1 base and J by 4 bases, with 7 bases left in between. This CDR3 contains 13 residues. The CDR3 sequence is CASSLFRGTEAFF. For the CDR3, the DNA is TGTGCCAGCAGTTTATTCAGGGGCACTGAAGCTTTCTTT.

This clonotype was seen at least ten times. This chain uses TRBV24-1 with TRBJ2-7, with 9 bases matching TRBD2. CDR3 length: 14 residues. Germline V CDR1 and CDR2: KGHDR, SFDVKD. V lost 2 bases to trimming and J lost 2 bases; unmatched junction nucleotides: 0. The CDR3 coding sequence is TGTGCCACCAGTGATTCTAGCGGGGCCTACGAGCAGTACTTC. It codes for CATSDSSGAYEQYF.

The table lists this clonotype with a few counts. The chain links TRBV20-1 to TRBJ1-2, with unresolved D. Germline loops: CDR1 DFQATT, CDR2 SNEGSKA (reference sequence). Trimming pared 3 bases from V and 8 bases from J, leaving 10 bases between. The CDR3 sequence is 11 residues long. The CDR3: CSARPSGGYTF. DNA of the CDR3: TGCAGTGCTAGGCCCTCGGGCGGCTACACCTTC.

This clonotype came up a few times. The V and J genes are TRBV3-1 and TRBJ1-1, with D possibly being TRBD1 (6 bases). The CDR3 has 16 residues. Germline V gene data show CDR1 as LGHDT and CDR2 as YNNKEL (reference sequence). V was pared by 0 bases and J by 5 bases, with 16 bases between. The CDR3 DNA reads as TGTGCCAGCAGCCAAGAGGGGATAGGGGGGGGAACTGAAGCTTTCTTT. It encodes CASSQEGIGGGTEAFF.

This clonotype was counted ten times or more. This chain joins TRBV20-1 and TRBJ2-2; 12 positions agree with TRBD2. V was clipped by 4 bases and J by 8 bases; unmatched bases: 5. The CDR3 spans 14 residues. Germline V CDR1 and CDR2: DFQATT, SNEGSKA (reference sequence). CDR3 region: CSATSSGRAGELFF. CDR3 bases: TGCAGTGCTACATCTAGCGGGAGGGCAGGGGAGCTGTTTTTT.

This clonotype has a handful of counts. The chain employs TRBV5-1 and TRBJ1-3, with D perhaps matching TRBD1 (6 bases). Germline values: CDR1 SGHRS, CDR2 YFSETQ. This CDR3 spans 15 amino acids. Trimming removed 1 base at V and 0 bases at J, with 8 bases between. CDR3 DNA sequence: TGCGCCAGCAGCTTGCGGGGGGCCTCTGGAAACACCATATATTTT. This gives the protein CASSLRGASGNTIYF.

This clonotype was seen a handful of times. The V gene is TRBV4-2, the J gene TRBJ2-3; 14 positions agree with TRBD2. The V segment lost 2 bases and the J segment 7 bases; nucleotides outside the gene matches: 8. The CDR3 extends over 17 amino acids. Germline values: CDR1 LGHNA, CDR2 YNFKEQ. DNA for the CDR3: TGTGCCAGCAGCCAACAGTCCGGGACTAGCGGGAGAAATACGCAGTATTTT. This sequence encodes CASSQQSGTSGRNTQYF.

Worth noting for this clonotype: Mismatch with germline at one junction end may stem from a read error. This rearrangement joins TRBV5-1 to TRBJ1-5; TRBD1 might be the D (5 bases). Germline CDR1 SGHRS, CDR2 YFSETQ. This CDR3 region has 15 residues. CDR3 sequence: CASSLEGTDHQPQHF. The CDR3 nucleotides read TGTGCCAGCAGCTTAGAGGGGACGGACCATCAGCCCCAGCATTTT. The variable domain in full, completed from reference TRBV5-1 and TRBJ1-5, reads KAGVTQTPRYLIKTRGQQVTLSCSPISGHRSVSWYQQTPGQGLQFLFEYFSETQRNKGNFPGRFSGRQFSNSRSEMNVSTLELGDSALYLCASSLEGTDHQPQHFGDGTRLSIL.

There are a few counts of this clonotype. The chain recombines TRBV5-1 with TRBJ2-3, with D unclear. Germline V gene sequence: CDR1 SGHRS, CDR2 YFSETQ. Trimming pared 3 bases from V and 2 bases from J, leaving 13 bases between. This CDR3 region has 15 residues. The CDR3 reads CASSSNLDLTDTQYF. The CDR3 DNA reads as TGCGCCAGCAGCTCCAATCTAGACCTCACAGATACGCAGTATTTT.

This clonotype was counted many times. J is TRBJ2-1 and V is TRBV11-3, with 9 bases identical to TRBD1. CDR3 length: 16 residues. The germline CDR1 and CDR2 sequences are SGHNT and YENEEA. Unmatched junction bases numbered 6, after V lost 6 bases and J lost 0 bases. The chain's CDR3 is CASSISTGGSYNEQFF. The CDR3 bases are TGTGCCAGCAGTATATCGACAGGGGGCTCCTACAATGAGCAGTTCTTC.

About this clonotype itself: A much larger clone lies one base from this, so it may be a read error. The rearrangement uses TRBV3-1 and TRBJ2-1; TRBD2 aligns across 8 bases. CDR3 length equals 16 residues. In germline, CDR1 is LGHDT, CDR2 YNNKEL (reference sequence). In nucleotides, the CDR3 is TGTGCCAGCAGCCAACCCAGCGGGAGCTCCTACAATGAGGAGTTCTTC. Translation: CASSQPSGSSYNEEFF.

This clonotype was seen ten or more times. The chain combines TRBV12-3 or TRBV12-4 with TRBJ1-1; D unclear. The CDR3 totals 13 residues. V was pared by 3 bases and J by 7 bases, with 12 bases between. CDR3: CASSFKVGIEAFF. CDR3 in DNA: TGTGCCAGCAGTTTTAAGGTGGGGATTGAAGCTTTCTTT.

This clonotype was detected only a few times. The chain employs TRBV9 and TRBJ2-4; unclear D gene. The germline V gene encodes CDR1 SGDLS and CDR2 YYNGEE. Trimming pared 0 bases from V and 7 bases from J, leaving 11 bases between. The CDR3 is 14 residues long. The CDR3 region is CASSVAPAMNIQYF. In nucleotides, the CDR3 is TGTGCCAGCAGCGTAGCACCGGCGATGAACATTCAGTACTTC. Variable domain in full (rest from reference TRBV9 and TRBJ2-4): DSGVTQTPKHLITATGQRVTLRCSPRSGDLSVYWYQQSLDQGLQFLIQYYNGEERAKGNILERFSAQQFPDLHSELNLSSLELGDSALYFCASSVAPAMNIQYFGAGTRLSVL.

This clonotype was detected many times. V usage is TRBV20-1 and J usage is TRBJ2-5; the D gene is possibly TRBD2 (6 bases). This CDR3 contains 14 residues. V was clipped by 1 base and J by 6 bases, with 15 bases between them. The germline V gene encodes CDR1 DFQATT and CDR2 SNEGSKA (reference sequence). The CDR3 reads CSARAPVAGKTQYF. The CDR3 DNA is TGCAGTGCTAGAGCCCCAGTCGCGGGGAAGACCCAGTACTTC.